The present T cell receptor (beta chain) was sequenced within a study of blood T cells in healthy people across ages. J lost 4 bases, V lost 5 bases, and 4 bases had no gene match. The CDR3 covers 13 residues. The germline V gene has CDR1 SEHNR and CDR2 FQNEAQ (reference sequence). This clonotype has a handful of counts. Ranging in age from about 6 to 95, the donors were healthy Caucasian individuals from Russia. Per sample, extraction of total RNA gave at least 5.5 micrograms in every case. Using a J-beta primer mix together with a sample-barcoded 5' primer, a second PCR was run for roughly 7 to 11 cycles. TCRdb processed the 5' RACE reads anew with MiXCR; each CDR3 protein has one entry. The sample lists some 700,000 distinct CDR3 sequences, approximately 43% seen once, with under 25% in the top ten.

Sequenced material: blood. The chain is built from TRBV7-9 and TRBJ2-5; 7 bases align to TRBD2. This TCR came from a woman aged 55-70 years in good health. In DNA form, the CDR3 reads TGTGCCAGCAGCCTGGGAGGGTCAGAGACCCAGTACTTC. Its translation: CASSLGGSETQYF.